Sequencing of this TCR beta chain was carried out in a study of cytomegalovirus exposure and HLA in healthy donors. It was with 60 Vbeta and 13 Jbeta primers that the PCR ran. Profiled with immunoSEQ multiplex PCR; TCRdb holds only in-frame clones, not every one. The sample holds some 140,000 clones, around 79% seen once. Germline V gene lookup returns CDR1 SSHAT and CDR2 FNYEAQ (reference sequence). V lost 11 bases to trimming and J lost 3 bases, with 8 bases between them. The CDR3 consists of 10 residues. The sample consisted of PBMCs. The receptor was derived from a female donor in good health and CMV-seronegative. The V and J genes are TRBV7-7 and TRBJ2-7, with D perhaps TRBD2 (6 bases). In DNA form, the CDR3 reads TGTGCCTCGGGGGACTACGAGCAGTACTTC. Protein: CASGDYEQYF.